This entry describes one T cell receptor (beta chain). One end of the junction does not line up with germline, which may come from a read error. Time point noted: cycle 4 day 1 (C4D1), after less than seven weeks of nivolumab. With no exception, relapse followed autologous stem cell transplantation in all patients, and brentuximab vedotin exposure varied. Applied to thawed PBMCs, magnetic negative selection was the method used to isolate CD8+ T cells. The data stem from a study of PD-1 blockade in classical Hodgkin lymphoma. Method: immunoSEQ multiplex PCR; TCRdb's copy keeps in-frame clones and lacks some. The table lists about 4,000 clones, around three fifths of them singletons. The V gene's germline CDR1 is MNHEY and CDR2 SMNVEV (reference sequence). The CDR3 length is 13 residues.

Sequencing was performed on CD8+ T cells from blood, taken before the fourth cycle of nivolumab. The V gene is TRBV27, the J gene TRBJ2-1; D may be TRBD1 (6 bases). The receptor's source is a human donor with classical Hodgkin lymphoma. The CDR3 protein is CASSLSTGSYEFF. Here the CDR3 DNA reads TGTGCCAGCAGTCTATCGACAGGAAGCTACGAGTTCTTC.